The 26 T cell receptor beta chains presented below share a single source sample, sequenced in a study of blood T cell repertoires in COVID-19. The table came from immunoSEQ multiplex PCR; TCRdb's copy has only in-frame clones and leaves some out. Of about 200,000 clones in the sample, about 90% were seen once. The sequencing sample was made of PBMCs or T cells enriched from blood (not recorded which). The origin of the receptors is a woman in her 30s with acute COVID-19.

The genes are TRBV18 and TRBJ1-6; D gene ambiguous. The CDR3 is made up of 12 amino acids. V lost 5 bases to trimming and J lost 7 bases, with 6 bases between them. Germline lookup yields CDR1 KGHSH and CDR2 LQKENI. The CDR3 DNA is TGTGCCAGCTCAAACGAGAATTCACCCCTCCACTTT. As protein: CASSNENSPLHF.

DNA of the CDR3: TGTGCCAGCAGTCCAGACAGTGTCTACGAGCAGTACTTC. Translated, it gives CASSPDSVYEQYF. V gene TRBV6-2 or TRBV6-3 combines with J gene TRBJ2-7; D possibly corresponds to TRBD1 (5 bases). Trimming left V 5 bases short and J 3 bases short, with 11 bases between. This CDR3 comprises 13 residues. Germline V lookup: CDR1 MNHEY, CDR2 SVGEGT.

This clone has only a few counts. The rearrangement uses TRBV9 and TRBJ2-3; D not certain. V lost 4 bases and J 2 bases, leaving 14 bases between the germline ends. The germline gives CDR1 SGDLS, CDR2 YYNGEE. The CDR3 consists of 15 residues. CDR3 nucleotide sequence: TGTGCCAGCAGCCCAGAAGGAGCATTCACAGATACGCAGTATTTT. Amino acid sequence: CASSPEGAFTDTQYF.

This chain links TRBV3-1 (or the pseudogene TRBV3-2) with TRBJ2-5, with a tentative D call TRBD1 (7 bases). There are 16 residues in the CDR3. Germline loops: CDR1 LGHDT, CDR2 YNNKEL (reference sequence). V gave up 4 bases and J gave up 0 bases, with 15 bases separating them. The CDR3 region is CASSPQGGAYQETQYF. The CDR3 DNA reads TGTGCCAGCAGCCCCCAGGGGGGAGCGTACCAAGAGACCCAGTACTTC.

The rearrangement links TRBV6-5 to TRBJ1-2; possibly TRBD1 for D (5 bases). Germline V gene lookup returns CDR1 MNHEY and CDR2 SVGAGI. Trimming took off 0 bases at V and 4 bases at J, with 6 bases between the two ends. The CDR3 is 13 amino acids. This CDR3 reads CASSYSRAYGYTF. The CDR3 nucleotides read TGTGCCAGCAGTTACTCCAGGGCCTATGGCTACACCTTC.

This clone was seen just once. V gene TRBV5-3 combines with J gene TRBJ1-6, with TRBD1 identical over 8 bases. TRBV5-3 is assigned to the ORF class and has an uncertain function. The CDR3 contains 12 residues. The V and J ends lost 3 bases and 10 bases, in that order; junction bases with no gene match: 0. CDR3: CARSSGGSPLHF. CDR3 bases: TGTGCCAGAAGCTCAGGGGGCTCACCCCTCCACTTT.

The chain combines TRBV5-1 with TRBJ2-3, with D uncertain. The germline V gene encodes CDR1 SGHRS and CDR2 YFSETQ. Trimming shortened V by 2 bases and J by 6 bases, and 4 bases separated the two germline ends. This CDR3 comprises 11 residues. The CDR3 is CASSFQDTQYF. The DNA for the CDR3 is TGCGCCAGCAGCTTCCAGGATACGCAGTATTTT.

The V and J genes are TRBV19 and TRBJ2-5, with TRBD2 as a possible D gene (6 bases). The length of the CDR3 is 11 residues. V gave up 8 bases and J gave up 4 bases, with 8 bases separating them. Per germline, CDR1 LNHDA and CDR2 SQIVND (reference sequence). The CDR3 region has the DNA TGTGCCAGTGGAGGGCGAGAGACCCAGTACTTC. Residues: CASGGRETQYF.

The J gene is TRBJ1-1, the V gene TRBV12-3 or TRBV12-4, with D possibly TRBD1 on 6 matching bases. V lost 8 bases, J lost 4 bases, and 14 bases lay in between. The CDR3 runs to 13 residues. The CDR3 sequence: CASAQGGGTEAFF. The CDR3 bases are TGTGCCAGCGCACAGGGTGGAGGCACTGAAGCTTTCTTT.

Concerning this clone: The identical CDR3 is also encoded by other nucleotide sequences in the sample. This chain links TRBV18 with TRBJ1-6, with TRBD1 matching 7 bases. This CDR3 is built from 14 residues. Trimming at V came to 3 bases and at J to 7 bases, leaving 3 bases not matched to a gene. CDR1 is KGHSH, CDR2 LQKENI, per germline. The CDR3: CASSPPGQNSPLHF. CDR3 DNA: TGTGCCAGCTCACCCCCGGGACAGAATTCACCCCTCCACTTT. Variable domain in full (rest from reference TRBV18 and TRBJ1-6): NAGVMQNPRHLVRRRGQEARLRCSPMKGHSHVYWYRQLPEEGLKFMVYLQKENIIDESGMPKERFSAEFPKEGPSILRIQQVVRGDSAAYFCASSPPGQNSPLHFGNGTRLTVT.

The V and J genes are TRBV11-2 and TRBJ2-5, with 9 bases lining up with TRBD1. The CDR3 extends over 14 amino acids. Germline-derived CDR1 and CDR2 are SGHAT and FQNNGV. J gave up 3 bases and V 5 bases, and 4 bases lay outside the gene matches. The CDR3 protein is CASSIRTGEETQYF. The CDR3 nucleotides read TGTGCCAGCAGCATACGGACAGGGGAAGAGACCCAGTACTTC. The whole variable domain, remainder taken from reference TRBV11-2 and TRBJ2-5, is EAGVAQSPRYKIIEKRQSVAFWCNPISGHATLYWYQQILGQGPKLLIQFQNNGVVDDSQLPKDRFSAERLKGVDSTLKIQPAKLEDSAVYLCASSIRTGEETQYFGPGTRLLVL.

This chain links TRBV2 with TRBJ1-2, with 7 positions matching TRBD1. The CDR3 length is 17 residues. Trimming cost V 7 bases and J 4 bases; bases outside gene matches: 18. Germline-derived CDR1 and CDR2 are SNHLY and FYNNEI. The CDR3, as DNA: TGTGCCAGCAACCATGTGGAGACGACAGGGCGCGGCTATGGCTACACCTTC. Translation: CASNHVETTGRGYGYTF.

The chain recombines TRBV3-1 (or the pseudogene TRBV3-2) with TRBJ2-3; D possibly corresponds to TRBD2 (5 bases). This CDR3 region has 14 residues. The germline gives CDR1 LGHDT, CDR2 YNNKEL (reference sequence). The V and J ends lost 3 bases and 4 bases respectively, with 11 bases between them. CDR3 region: CASSQRGLPDTQYF. The CDR3 bases are TGTGCCAGCAGCCAGAGAGGGTTGCCAGATACGCAGTATTTT.

The rearrangement joins TRBV6-1 to TRBJ2-2, with D possibly being TRBD1 (5 bases). V was shortened by 2 bases and J by 7 bases, with 14 bases between the two germline ends. The CDR3 length is 15 residues. Germline CDR1 and CDR2: MNHNS and SASEGT. The CDR3 loop is CASSEIGAQVGELFF. CDR3 coding DNA: TGTGCCAGCAGTGAAATTGGGGCTCAGGTCGGGGAGCTGTTTTTT.

The chain recombines TRBV27 with TRBJ2-5; D may be TRBD2 (6 bases). This CDR3 comprises 15 residues. Germline CDR1 reads MNHEY; CDR2 reads SMNVEV (reference sequence). The V gene lost 2 bases and the J gene lost 1 base, with 11 bases spanning the gap. Here the CDR3 DNA reads TGTGCCAGCAGTTTAGAGGCAGCGGGCCAAGAGACCCAGTACTTC. Translation gives CASSLEAAGQETQYF.

Only one count was recorded for this clone. The V gene is TRBV5-8, the J gene TRBJ1-4; TRBD1 aligns across 7 bases. J gave up 6 bases and V 4 bases, and 0 bases lay outside the gene matches. In germline, CDR1 is SGHTS, CDR2 YDEGEE. The CDR3 length is 12 residues. This CDR3 is CASSGTDEKLFF. In DNA form, the CDR3 reads TGTGCCAGCAGCGGGACAGATGAAAAACTGTTTTTT.

The rearrangement links TRBV25-1 to TRBJ1-4; TRBD1 agrees at 7 bases. With 5 bases clipped from V and 6 bases from J, the junction kept 9 bases outside the gene matches. Germline CDR1 MGHDK, CDR2 SYGVNS. The CDR3 contains 15 residues. CDR3 DNA: TGTGCCAGCAGTATCGACAGGGAACTCGATGAAAAACTGTTTTTT. Amino acid sequence: CASSIDRELDEKLFF.

V and J are TRBV7-5 and TRBJ2-3; TRBD2, the D gene given by the table, was not confirmed from the DNA. TRBV7-5 is flagged as a pseudogene. The length of the CDR3 is 13 residues. CDR3 sequence (DNA): TGTGCCGGAGGAGGAGCGAACACAGATACGCAGTATTTT. This codes for CAGGGANTDTQYF.

The CDR3 region has the DNA TGCGCCAGCAGCCAAGGCGAGGGGGTAGGCAAGAATGAGCAGTTCTTC. The encoded protein is CASSQGEGVGKNEQFF. The rearrangement uses TRBV4-3 and TRBJ2-1, with D possibly TRBD1 on 6 matching bases. V lost 1 base to trimming and J lost 7 bases, with 17 bases between them. The germline V gene encodes CDR1 LGHNA and CDR2 YSLEER. The CDR3 spans 16 residues.

The genes are TRBV28 and TRBJ2-3; 7 bases are shared with TRBD2. Trimming cost V 4 bases and J 2 bases; bases outside gene matches: 6. CDR3 length: 15 amino acids. Germline V lookup: CDR1 MDHEN, CDR2 SYDVKM. As DNA, the CDR3 is TGTGCCAGCAGTTACCGAAGCGGGGACACAGATACGCAGTATTTT. It codes for CASSYRSGDTDTQYF.

As for this clone: This CDR3 is also generated by other DNA sequences in the sample. The CDR3 bases are TGTGCCAGCAGTGGGGGGACAGGCACAGATACGCAGTATTTT. It translates to CASSGGTGTDTQYF. The chain carries TRBV2 and TRBJ2-3; TRBD1 agrees at 7 bases. The CDR3 runs 14 residues. The germline V gene encodes CDR1 SNHLY and CDR2 FYNNEI. V lost 4 bases to trimming and J lost 1 base; unmatched junction nucleotides: 2.

The chain employs TRBV2 and TRBJ1-1; maybe TRBD1 (5 bases). Trimming removed 7 bases at V and 2 bases at J, with 11 bases between. Germline assignment: CDR1 SNHLY and CDR2 FYNNEI. The CDR3 totals 13 residues. The CDR3 loop reads CASNVGVNTEAFF. The CDR3 coding sequence is TGTGCCAGCAATGTAGGGGTAAACACTGAAGCTTTCTTT.

The V and J genes are TRBV4-1 and TRBJ1-2, with D uncertain. V dropped 4 bases and J dropped 6 bases, with 24 bases sitting between them. CDR3 length: 17 amino acids. Germline V gene data show CDR1 as MGHRA and CDR2 as YSYEKL. CDR3 sequence: CASSLFFKSQESDGYTF. The CDR3 DNA reads as TGCGCCAGCAGCCTCTTCTTTAAGTCCCAAGAGTCTGATGGCTACACCTTC.

The CDR3 loop is CASSHHRGVQETQYF. CDR3 bases: TGCGCCAGCAGCCACCACCGGGGGGTCCAAGAGACCCAGTACTTC. V is TRBV4-3 and J is TRBJ2-5, with TRBD2 matching 7 bases. Germline loops: CDR1 LGHNA, CDR2 YSLEER. The V segment lost 3 bases and the J segment 1 base; nucleotides outside the gene matches: 5. There are 15 residues in the CDR3.

V and J are TRBV7-2 and TRBJ1-2; D might be TRBD1 (6 bases). V was clipped by 3 bases and J by 8 bases, with 13 bases between them. This CDR3 contains 13 residues. The germline CDR1 and CDR2 sequences are SGHTA and FQGNSA. Here the CDR3 DNA reads TGTGCCAGCAGCTTCCTGAGGGGGATCGGCTACACCTTC. It translates to CASSFLRGIGYTF.

This chain joins TRBV5-1 and TRBJ1-1, with 7 bases that match TRBD1. V was pared by 0 bases and J by 0 bases, with 8 bases of the junction left unmatched. The CDR3 runs 17 residues. Looked up from germline, CDR1 is SGHRS and CDR2 is YFSETQ. The chain's CDR3 is CASSLGVDRTMNTEAFF. Written as DNA, the CDR3 is TGCGCCAGCAGCTTGGGAGTGGACAGGACCATGAACACTGAAGCTTTCTTT.